The entry below describes one T cell receptor (beta chain). In assigning cohorts, the study relied on participant-reported clinical history. The entry originates in a study of blood T cell repertoires in COVID-19. Across the whole study: Cohort 3 donors were reported recovered after two negative PCRs, clearance, or symptom resolution. PBMCs, B-cell-depleted T cells, or T cells provided the cDNA or gDNA that made up the material.

The ends were cut back, 3 bases at V and 10 bases at J, with 20 bases in the middle. The CDR3 contains 16 residues. Germline lookup yields CDR1 SGHRS and CDR2 YFSETQ. Original methodology: Estimation of nucleated cell counts relied on the amplification of reference gene primers. TCRdb's copy holds only in-frame clones and misses some; the assay was immunoSEQ multiplex PCR. V, J and clone size were drawn from that table, and D and trimming were deduced from the DNA. The sample yields more than 200,000 clones, roughly 87% seen once. The J gene is TRBJ1-6, the V gene TRBV5-1; D may be TRBD1 (6 bases). The specimen was PBMCs or T cells enriched from blood (not recorded which). The receptor's source is a man under 40 in a cohort exposed to, infected with or recovered from COVID-19 (not recorded which). The CDR3 DNA reads as TGCGCCAGCAGCTCTTTCGCGGGCCAGGGGCGATCACCCCTCCACTTT. It specifies CASSSFAGQGRSPLHF.